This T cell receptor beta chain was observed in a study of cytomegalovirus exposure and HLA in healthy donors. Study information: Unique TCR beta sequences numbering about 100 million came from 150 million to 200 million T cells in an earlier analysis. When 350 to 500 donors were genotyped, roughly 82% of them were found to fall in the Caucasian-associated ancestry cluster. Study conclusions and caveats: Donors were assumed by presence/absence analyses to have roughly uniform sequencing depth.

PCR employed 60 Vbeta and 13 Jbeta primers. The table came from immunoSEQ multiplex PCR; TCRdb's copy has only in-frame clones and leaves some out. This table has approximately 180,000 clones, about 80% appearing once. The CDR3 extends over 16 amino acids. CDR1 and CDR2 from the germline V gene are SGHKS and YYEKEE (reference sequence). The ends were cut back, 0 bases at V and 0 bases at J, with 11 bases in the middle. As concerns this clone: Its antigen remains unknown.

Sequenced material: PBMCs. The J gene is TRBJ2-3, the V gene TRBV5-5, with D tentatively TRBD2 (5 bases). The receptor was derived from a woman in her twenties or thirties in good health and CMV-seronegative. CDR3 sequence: CASSLGASHSTDTQYF. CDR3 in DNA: TGTGCCAGCAGCTTGGGGGCTAGCCATAGCACAGATACGCAGTATTTT.